The 28 T cell receptor beta chains listed next were all sequenced from one sample in a study of shared clonotypes between healthy human individuals. TCRdb's copy holds only in-frame clones and misses some; the assay was immunoSEQ multiplex PCR. The sample contains some 1.1 million clones, about 72% of which appear only once. The sample comprised memory CD4+ T cells from PBMCs. The subset is: CD45RA-negative fraction. These receptors originate from a man aged 18 to 30 in good health. Some clones in this sample may be carry-over from other donors' samples.

As for this clone: At the DNA level, this CDR3 is encoded by other sequences in the same sample as well. The chain uses TRBV29-1 and TRBJ1-1; TRBD1 aligns across 9 bases. The trim removed 7 bases at V and 11 bases at J, leaving 14 bases unmatched. The germline CDR1 and CDR2 sequences are SQVTM and ANQGSEA. The CDR3 totals 13 residues. The CDR3 region has the DNA TGCAGCGCCGTGACAGGGGGTTTAGGTGAGGCTTTCTTT. This codes for CSAVTGGLGEAFF.

The chain carries TRBV6-6 and TRBJ1-2, with D perhaps matching TRBD1 (6 bases). V lost 7 bases, J lost 11 bases, and 23 bases lay in between. The CDR3 is 14 residues long. Germline CDR1 is MNHNY and CDR2 is SVGAGI (reference sequence). The CDR3 here is CASTRTVPPPQYTF. The CDR3 DNA sequence: TGTGCCAGCACCAGGACAGTTCCTCCCCCCCAGTACACCTTC.

This clone was seen just once. The chain links TRBV7-9 to TRBJ2-1, with 8 bases that match TRBD2. CDR1 SEHNR and CDR2 FQNEAQ come from the germline V gene (reference sequence). The CDR3 loop spans 15 amino acids. Unmatched junction bases numbered 10, after V lost 5 bases and J lost 7 bases. CDR3: CASSAMTSVKNEQFF. The CDR3 nucleotides are TGTGCCAGCAGCGCGATGACTAGCGTAAAGAATGAGCAGTTCTTC.

The chain links TRBV4-3 to TRBJ1-2; no reliable D call. CDR1 and CDR2 from the germline V gene are LGHNA and YSLEER. Trimming took 3 bases from V and 5 from J, leaving 16 bases between them. CDR3 size: 15 residues. The CDR3 DNA sequence: TGCGCCAGCAGCCACGGATCCCCACCGGTTTATGGCTACACCTTC. This translates into CASSHGSPPVYGYTF.

The chain couples TRBV7-6 to TRBJ1-2, with TRBD1 identical over 11 bases. Germline V lookup: CDR1 SGHVS, CDR2 FNYEAQ. The V and J ends lost 5 bases and 3 bases, in that order; junction bases with no gene match: 8. This CDR3 region has 16 residues. The CDR3 bases are TGTGCCAGCAGCCACTCCCGGGACAGGGGGTACTATGGCTACACCTTC. Amino acid sequence: CASSHSRDRGYYGYTF.

This clone was found many times. The chain links TRBV14 to TRBJ1-2; D unclear. The V and J ends lost 5 bases and 0 bases respectively, with 10 bases between them. CDR1 is SGHDN and CDR2 is FVKESK in the germline V gene. The CDR3 loop spans 14 amino acids. CDR3 nucleotide sequence: TGTGCCAGCAGCTCCCAGGTTGCTAACTATGGCTACACCTTC. Amino acids: CASSSQVANYGYTF.

This clone is a singleton in its sample. This sequence joins TRBV10-1 and TRBJ2-7; D is unclear. From germline, CDR1 is WNHNN and CDR2 SYGVQD (reference sequence). The CDR3 sequence is 13 residues long. V gave up 0 bases and J gave up 6 bases, with 9 bases separating them. The CDR3 loop reads CASSESVLGEQYF. The CDR3 DNA sequence: TGCGCCAGCAGTGAGTCCGTCCTCGGCGAGCAGTACTTC.

This clone was seen a few times. Additional DNA sequences in this sample encode the identical CDR3. V is TRBV11-2 and J is TRBJ2-1; D is tentatively TRBD1 or TRBD2 (5 bases each). Germline V lookup: CDR1 SGHAT, CDR2 FQNNGV. This CDR3 region has 15 residues. Trimming stripped 5 bases from V and 5 bases from J, with 16 bases between. The CDR3 DNA reads as TGTGCCAGCAGCCTCGGGGCAGGGCTTAACAATGAGCAGTTCTTC. Amino acid sequence: CASSLGAGLNNEQFF.

The CDR3 sequence: CASSIMGGETQYF. DNA of the CDR3: TGTGCCAGTAGTATAATGGGAGGGGAGACCCAGTACTTC. The J gene is TRBJ2-5, the V gene TRBV19; 7 bases agree with TRBD2. The trim removed 2 bases at V and 5 bases at J, leaving 2 bases unmatched. CDR3 length: 13 residues. Germline loops: CDR1 LNHDA, CDR2 SQIVND (reference sequence).

The CDR3 coding sequence is TGTGCCAGCAGTTTTCTCGCTAGCAATCAGCCCCAGCATTTT. Its protein product is CASSFLASNQPQHF. The gene calls are TRBV27 and TRBJ1-5; D is unresolved. Germline V gives CDR1 MNHEY, CDR2 SMNVEV (reference sequence). V dropped 3 bases and J dropped 0 bases, with 6 bases sitting between them. The CDR3 loop spans 14 amino acids.

The V gene is TRBV18, the J gene TRBJ2-1, with D perhaps assigned TRBD1 or TRBD2 (5 bases each). CDR1 is KGHSH and CDR2 is LQKENI in the germline V gene. V was shortened by 6 bases and J by 5 bases, with 17 bases between the two germline ends. The CDR3 has 15 residues. In nucleotides, the CDR3 is TGTGCCAGCTCGCCCGGGACCTTAGGGGACAATGAGCAGTTCTTC. This gives the protein CASSPGTLGDNEQFF.

The chain recombines TRBV30 with TRBJ2-7; D may be TRBD1 or TRBD2 (6 bases each). With 5 bases removed from V and 5 bases from J, the gap between germline ends came to 13 bases. This CDR3 comprises 12 residues. Germline loops: CDR1 GTSNPN, CDR2 SVGIG (reference sequence). The CDR3 is CAWEGGGHEQYF. The CDR3 coding sequence is TGTGCCTGGGAAGGAGGGGGACACGAGCAGTACTTC.

As for this clone: A single base separates this from a much larger clone, so it may be a read error. The sample has other DNA sequences that encode this CDR3 too. The V call is TRBV7-2, the J call TRBJ1-5, with D tentatively TRBD1 (5 bases). Trimming removed 3 bases at V and 7 bases at J, with 19 bases between. Germline V lookup: CDR1 SGHTA, CDR2 FQGNSA. This CDR3 has 16 amino acids. CDR3 in amino acids: CASSLVLGGNNQPQHF. As DNA, the CDR3 is TGTGCCAGCAGCTTGGTCTTGGGGGGGAATAACCAGCCCCAGCATTTT.

The chain is built from TRBV12-5 and TRBJ1-5, with a possible D match to TRBD1 (5 bases). The CDR3 has 14 amino acids. In germline, CDR1 is LGHNT, CDR2 FRNRAP. Trimming took 5 bases from V and 6 from J, leaving 14 bases between them. CDR3 in amino acids: CASGTGTAGQPQHF. CDR3 bases: TGTGCTAGTGGTACGGGGACGGCCGGTCAGCCCCAGCATTTT.

The rearrangement joins TRBV6-1 to TRBJ2-5, with TRBD2 matching 9 bases. The junction had 7 bases not matched to a gene; V was cut back by 6 bases and J by 5 bases. CDR1 and CDR2 (germline): MNHNS, SASEGT. The CDR3 covers 14 residues. The CDR3 is CASSLGLALETQYF. The CDR3 region has the DNA TGTGCCAGCAGCTTGGGACTAGCCCTGGAGACCCAGTACTTC.

To note about this clone: A far larger clone is one base from this, pointing to a likely read error. The V call is TRBV27, the J call TRBJ1-2; D is undetermined. From germline, CDR1 is MNHEY and CDR2 SMNVEV (reference sequence). This CDR3 is built from 13 residues. V was shortened by 4 bases and J by 7 bases, with 13 bases between the two germline ends. DNA for the CDR3: TGTGCCAGCAGTTGGTCAAGGGAGAGTGGCTACACCTTC. Translation gives CASSWSRESGYTF.

The gene calls are TRBV5-4 and TRBJ1-2, with D possibly TRBD1 on 5 matching bases. CDR1 is SGHNT, CDR2 YYREEE, per germline (reference sequence). V lost 0 bases and J lost 8, with 17 bases in between. The CDR3 covers 15 residues. This chain's CDR3 is CASSLAGDAYEGYTF. The CDR3 DNA reads as TGTGCCAGCAGCTTGGCGGGGGATGCCTATGAAGGCTACACCTTC.

J is TRBJ1-5 and V is TRBV28; D not resolved. The CDR3 length is 10 residues. The germline V and J ends were trimmed by 8 bases and 8 bases, with 7 bases remaining between them. Germline assignment: CDR1 MDHEN and CDR2 SYDVKM. CDR3 in DNA: TGTGCCAGCGGCATTGAGCCCCAGCATTTT. Its translation is CASGIEPQHF.

This clone showed up just a few times. The chain carries TRBV28 and TRBJ2-7; D remains unclear. The germline CDR1 and CDR2 sequences are MDHEN and SYDVKM. The ends were cut back, 6 bases at V and 3 bases at J, with 9 bases in the middle. The CDR3 has 12 residues. CDR3 DNA: TGTGCCAGCAGCCCCGGGCTCTACGAGCAGTACTTC. Amino acid sequence: CASSPGLYEQYF. The whole variable domain, filled in from reference TRBV28 and TRBJ2-7, reads DVKVTQSSRYLVKRTGEKVFLECVQDMDHENMFWYRQDPGLGLRLIYFSYDVKMKEKGDIPEGYSVSREKKERFSLILESASTNQTSMYLCASSPGLYEQYFGPGTRLTVT.

V is TRBV4-2 and J is TRBJ2-2; 9 bases align to TRBD1. The CDR3 consists of 17 residues. In germline, CDR1 is LGHNA, CDR2 YNFKEQ. V shed 3 bases and J 5 bases; nucleotides not matched to a gene: 10. The DNA of the CDR3 is TGTGCCAGCAGCCAGATCAGTCTACAGGGGGCAACCGGGGAGCTGTTTTTT. Protein product: CASSQISLQGATGELFF.

The gene calls are TRBV11-2 and TRBJ2-5; D is uncertain. The CDR3 spans 13 residues. Germline CDR1 reads SGHAT; CDR2 reads FQNNGV. With 3 bases removed from V and 0 bases from J, the gap between germline ends came to 5 bases. CDR3 amino acids: CASSLGHQETQYF. The DNA for the CDR3 is TGTGCCAGCAGCTTGGGCCACCAAGAGACCCAGTACTTC.

This clone was seen once. The chain couples TRBV2 to TRBJ2-5; TRBD1 might be the D (6 bases). Trimming removed 3 bases from V and 4 bases from J, with 9 bases in between. The germline gives CDR1 SNHLY, CDR2 FYNNEI. The CDR3 is made up of 13 amino acids. For the CDR3, the DNA is TGTGCCAGCAGTGAGTGGGGGCGAGAGACCCAGTACTTC. It is translated as CASSEWGRETQYF.

The chain combines TRBV5-1 with TRBJ2-5, with 8 bases fitting TRBD1. Germline CDR1 is SGHRS and CDR2 is YFSETQ. The CDR3 extends over 18 amino acids. V lost 7 bases and J lost 5; bases outside the gene matches: 22. CDR3: CASSPGRDRGDERETQYF. In nucleotides, the CDR3 is TGCGCCAGCTCCCCGGGCCGCGACAGGGGCGACGAACGGGAGACCCAGTACTTC.

The chain links TRBV7-3 to TRBJ1-2; D perhaps matches TRBD1 (5 bases). The CDR3 is 15 amino acids. V dropped 0 bases and J dropped 3 bases, with 11 bases sitting between them. Germline V gives CDR1 SGHTA, CDR2 FQGTGA. The CDR3 DNA follows: TGTGCCAGCAGCTTAACGTCCGGGGGTTACTATGGCTACACCTTC. Translated, it gives CASSLTSGGYYGYTF.

The chain uses TRBV18 and TRBJ1-1, with 10 bases matching TRBD1. Germline CDR1 is KGHSH and CDR2 is LQKENI. The CDR3 consists of 14 residues. V lost 5 bases and J lost 5; bases outside the gene matches: 5. This CDR3 is CASSTRDRGTEAFF. As DNA, the CDR3 is TGTGCCAGCTCAACCCGGGACAGGGGAACTGAAGCTTTCTTT. The whole variable domain, remainder taken from reference TRBV18 and TRBJ1-1, is NAGVMQNPRHLVRRRGQEARLRCSPMKGHSHVYWYRQLPEEGLKFMVYLQKENIIDESGMPKERFSAEFPKEGPSILRIQQVVRGDSAAYFCASSTRDRGTEAFFGQGTRLTVV.

This chain connects TRBV7-9 to TRBJ1-6; 7 nucleotides agree with TRBD1. J gave up 10 bases and V 4 bases, and 7 bases lay outside the gene matches. This CDR3 has 14 residues. Germline V gene data show CDR1 as SEHNR and CDR2 as FQNEAQ (reference sequence). The CDR3 region is CASSSRQGDSPLHF. For the CDR3, the DNA is TGTGCCAGCAGCTCCCGACAGGGAGACTCACCCCTCCACTTT.

V is TRBV28 and J is TRBJ2-7; D is perhaps TRBD1 (6 bases). V gave up 6 bases and J gave up 8 bases, with 14 bases separating them. Germline lookup yields CDR1 MDHEN and CDR2 SYDVKM. This CDR3 spans 12 amino acids. CDR3 region: CASRAYRVQQYF. CDR3 coding DNA: TGTGCCAGCAGAGCATACAGGGTCCAGCAGTACTTC.

Concerning this clone: Distinct nucleotide sequences in the sample also encode this CDR3. The chain recombines TRBV28 with TRBJ2-7, with D possibly being TRBD1 (6 bases). Germline CDR1 reads MDHEN; CDR2 reads SYDVKM. V was clipped by 6 bases and J by 2 bases, with 11 bases between them. The CDR3 has 13 amino acids. CDR3 DNA: TGTGCCAGCAGCTCCGGGACAACCTACGAGCAGTACTTC. It is translated as CASSSGTTYEQYF.